This is a list of T cell receptor beta chains from one sample in a study of prognosis after radiotherapy for stage I lung cancer. TCRdb fed the multiplex PCR reads into MiXCR, producing one record per CDR3 protein. In the table there are fewer than 25,000 distinct CDR3 sequences, 50% of which are singletons. Material: PBMCs, obtained before or after stereotactic body radiation therapy (not recorded which). All receptors come from a donor aged 50 or older with non-small cell lung cancer. Both conserved end residues are part of each CDR3. D genes are given only for firm matches. Some rows mark clone size as missing; the rest say once, few, many or name a class of expanded clone.

V gene: TRBV6-2/TRBV6-3; D gene: NA; J gene: TRBJ1-6; clone size: NA; CDR3 DNA: TGTGCCAGCAGCTCAGGCCCCTATAATTCACCCCTCCACTTT; CDR3 protein: CASSSGPYNSPLHF
V gene: TRBV7-6; D gene: NA; J gene: TRBJ2-7; clone size: many; CDR3 DNA: TGTGCCAGCAGCTTAGCGTACTGGCAGGATGACGAGCAGTACTTC; CDR3 protein: CASSLAYWQDDEQYF
V gene: TRBV5-1; D gene: NA; J gene: TRBJ2-2; clone size: NA; CDR3 DNA: TGCGCCAGCAGCTTAATTCCGGGGCCCGGGGAGCTGTTTTTT; CDR3 protein: CASSLIPGPGELFF
V gene: TRBV28; D gene: TRBD1; J gene: TRBJ2-7; clone size: once; CDR3 DNA: TGTTCCATCAAAGGGACAGGGCGCTACGAGCAGTACTTC; CDR3 protein: CSIKGTGRYEQYF
V gene: TRBV5-1; D gene: NA; J gene: TRBJ2-1; clone size: NA; CDR3 DNA: TGCGCCAGCATCCCGGGGGTCTTCTACAATGAGCAGTTCTTC; CDR3 protein: CASIPGVFYNEQFF
V gene: TRBV18; D gene: NA; J gene: TRBJ2-5; clone size: many; CDR3 DNA: TGTGCCAGCTCACCAGCCGGGACATCGTACGTCGGGACTACTCCTCAAGAGACCCAGTACTTC; CDR3 protein: CASSPAGTSYVGTTPQETQYF
V gene: TRBV27; D gene: TRBD1; J gene: TRBJ2-7; clone size: many; CDR3 DNA: TGTGCCAGCAGTTCCCGACAGGGGTGGAGCTCCTACGAGCAGTACTTC; CDR3 protein: CASSSRQGWSSYEQYF
V gene: TRBV7-9; D gene: NA; J gene: TRBJ2-5; clone size: few; CDR3 DNA: TGTGCCAGCAGATCTACCGGACTTCAAGAGACCCAGTACTTC; CDR3 protein: CASRSTGLQETQYF
V gene: TRBV20-1; D gene: TRBD1; J gene: TRBJ2-1; clone size: once; CDR3 DNA: TGCAGTGCTACTTCTGGACAGGACACCTACAATGAGCAGTTCTTC; CDR3 protein: CSATSGQDTYNEQFF
V gene: TRBV28; D gene: NA; J gene: TRBJ2-7; clone size: many; CDR3 DNA: TGTGCCAGCAGTTTACTAGTTGGTCTTAGCGAGCAGTACTTC; CDR3 protein: CASSLLVGLSEQYF
V gene: TRBV4-1; D gene: TRBD1; J gene: TRBJ1-3; clone size: NA; CDR3 DNA: TGCGCCAGCAGCCTCCCGCGGACAGGCGGAAACACCATATATTTT; CDR3 protein: CASSLPRTGGNTIYF
V gene: TRBV9; D gene: TRBD2; J gene: TRBJ2-1; clone size: NA; CDR3 DNA: TGTGCCAGCAGCGTAGGAGCGGGAGCGTTGGGAAATGAGCAGTTCTTC; CDR3 protein: CASSVGAGALGNEQFF
V gene: TRBV20-1; D gene: TRBD1; J gene: TRBJ1-6; clone size: medium-sized; CDR3 DNA: TGCAGTGCTAGTGGACAGGGGGCCCTCCACTTT; CDR3 protein: CSASGQGALHF
V gene: TRBV20-1; D gene: TRBD1; J gene: TRBJ1-2; clone size: NA; CDR3 DNA: TGCAGTGCCCTACCGGGACAGGGGGGTAACTATGGCTACACCTTC; CDR3 protein: CSALPGQGGNYGYTF
V gene: TRBV6-2/TRBV6-3; D gene: TRBD2; J gene: TRBJ2-1; clone size: NA; CDR3 DNA: TGTGCCAGCAGAATTGGACTAGCGGACTACAATGAGCAGTTCTTC; CDR3 protein: CASRIGLADYNEQFF
V gene: TRBV5-1; D gene: NA; J gene: TRBJ2-4; clone size: many; CDR3 DNA: TGCGCCAGCAGCTTGGGAGGGGGGAGAGAAAACATTCAGTACTTC; CDR3 protein: CASSLGGGRENIQYF
V gene: TRBV19; D gene: NA; J gene: TRBJ2-6; clone size: once; CDR3 DNA: TGTGCCAGTAGTACGTTAGGCCCTGGGGCCAACGTCCTGACTTTC; CDR3 protein: CASSTLGPGANVLTF
V gene: TRBV5-8; D gene: NA; J gene: TRBJ2-7; clone size: NA; CDR3 DNA: TGTGCCAGAAGCCCGCCCTACTTGGAAAGCTACGAGCAGTACTTC; CDR3 protein: CARSPPYLESYEQYF
V gene: TRBV6-1; D gene: NA; J gene: TRBJ1-1; clone size: many; CDR3 DNA: TGTGCCAGCAGTCAAAACAGGGAGGGCACTGAAGCTTTCTTT; CDR3 protein: CASSQNREGTEAFF
V gene: TRBV7-8; D gene: TRBD1; J gene: TRBJ2-7; clone size: NA; CDR3 DNA: TGTGCCAGCACCCCCGGACAGGGCGGCCACGAGCAGTACTTC; CDR3 protein: CASTPGQGGHEQYF
V gene: TRBV10-3; D gene: NA; J gene: TRBJ2-5; clone size: NA; CDR3 DNA: TGTGCCATCGGGGGGACAGCCCAAGAGACCCAGTACTTC; CDR3 protein: CAIGGTAQETQYF
V gene: TRBV6-2/TRBV6-3; D gene: NA; J gene: TRBJ1-5; clone size: NA; CDR3 DNA: TGTGCCATCAGCAGAGAAATAGGGCAACCCCAGCATTTT; CDR3 protein: CAISREIGQPQHF
V gene: TRBV28; D gene: NA; J gene: TRBJ2-2; clone size: NA; CDR3 DNA: TGTGCCAGCAGTTTAAGGGCTAGCGTGAGGGCCGGTGAGCTGTTTTTT; CDR3 protein: CASSLRASVRAGELFF
V gene: TRBV28; D gene: TRBD1; J gene: TRBJ1-1; clone size: many; CDR3 DNA: TGTGCCAGCGAAGGAACAGGGGGCCGGGACACTGAAGCTTTCTTT; CDR3 protein: CASEGTGGRDTEAFF
V gene: TRBV20-1; D gene: NA; J gene: TRBJ1-1; clone size: NA; CDR3 DNA: TGCGGTGCTAGAGTAGTCACTGAAGCTTTCTTT; CDR3 protein: CGARVVTEAFF
V gene: TRBV6-1; D gene: TRBD2; J gene: TRBJ2-3; clone size: NA; CDR3 DNA: TGTGCCAGCAATGACGCGGGGGAGAGGGCAGATACGCAGTATTTT; CDR3 protein: CASNDAGERADTQYF
V gene: TRBV11-2; D gene: NA; J gene: TRBJ2-1; clone size: NA; CDR3 DNA: TGTGCCAGCAGCTTAGGAGGTGATGAGCAGTTCTTC; CDR3 protein: CASSLGGDEQFF
V gene: TRBV28; D gene: NA; J gene: TRBJ2-5; clone size: many; CDR3 DNA: TGTGCCAGCAGTGTTTGGTACCAAGAGACCCAGTACTTC; CDR3 protein: CASSVWYQETQYF
V gene: TRBV6-5; D gene: TRBD2; J gene: TRBJ2-7; clone size: medium-sized; CDR3 DNA: TGTGCCAGCAGTTACCAGTCAGGACTAGCGGGAAGGAAAACCTACGAGCAGTACTTC; CDR3 protein: CASSYQSGLAGRKTYEQYF
V gene: TRBV6-8; D gene: NA; J gene: TRBJ1-6; clone size: medium-sized; CDR3 DNA: TGTGCCAGCAGTCCCGAAGTTAATGAGAGGCCCCTCCACTTT; CDR3 protein: CASSPEVNERPLHF
V gene: TRBV6-1; D gene: NA; J gene: TRBJ1-5; clone size: NA; CDR3 DNA: TGTGCCAGCAGTGAAGGTATTGGGCAAAACTGCCATTTT; CDR3 protein: CASSEGIGQNCHF
V gene: TRBV7-2; D gene: TRBD1; J gene: TRBJ1-6; clone size: NA; CDR3 DNA: TGTGCCAGCAGCATGGGACAGGGCGGAAATTCACCCCTCCACTTT; CDR3 protein: CASSMGQGGNSPLHF
V gene: TRBV12-3/TRBV12-4; D gene: NA; J gene: TRBJ2-7; clone size: many; CDR3 DNA: TGTGCCAGCAGCCGGAATCGTTGGGCCGAGCAGTACTTC; CDR3 protein: CASSRNRWAEQYF
V gene: TRBV6-5; D gene: NA; J gene: TRBJ2-7; clone size: medium-sized; CDR3 DNA: TGTGCCAGCAGTTACTTACCGCCCCCAGCCCTTACCTACGAGCAGTACTTC; CDR3 protein: CASSYLPPPALTYEQYF
V gene: TRBV9; D gene: TRBD1; J gene: TRBJ2-2; clone size: NA; CDR3 DNA: TGTGCCAGCGACGCCGGGACAGTTAACACCGGGGAGCTGTTTTTT; CDR3 protein: CASDAGTVNTGELFF
V gene: TRBV4-1; D gene: TRBD2; J gene: TRBJ2-4; clone size: few; CDR3 DNA: TGCGCCAGCAGCCAAGTCGGCGGGAGGGCCTTAGTCAAAAACATTCAGTACTTC; CDR3 protein: CASSQVGGRALVKNIQYF
V gene: TRBV6-1; D gene: NA; J gene: TRBJ1-5; clone size: many; CDR3 DNA: TGTGCCAGCAATGGACAGAGGGATCAGCCCCAGCATTTT; CDR3 protein: CASNGQRDQPQHF
V gene: TRBV6-1; D gene: TRBD1; J gene: TRBJ1-4; clone size: many; CDR3 DNA: TGTGCCAGCAGTCTGACAGGGTCGGAAAAACTGTTTTTT; CDR3 protein: CASSLTGSEKLFF
V gene: TRBV6-1; D gene: TRBD1; J gene: TRBJ1-3; clone size: many; CDR3 DNA: TGTGCCAGCACCAAAATTGGGGGCAGGGGGGGACTCCCTGGAAACACCATATATTTT; CDR3 protein: CASTKIGGRGGLPGNTIYF
V gene: TRBV11-2; D gene: NA; J gene: TRBJ2-7; clone size: many; CDR3 DNA: TGTGCCAGCAGCTTAGGGTGGGGGAGGGGGAGGGGCGGGGCCTACGAGCAGTACTTC; CDR3 protein: CASSLGWGRGRGGAYEQYF
V gene: TRBV2; D gene: NA; J gene: TRBJ1-1; clone size: many; CDR3 DNA: TGTGCCAGCAGTGAAAATGGACAGATGAACACTGAAGCTTTCTTT; CDR3 protein: CASSENGQMNTEAFF
V gene: TRBV7-9; D gene: TRBD2; J gene: TRBJ2-3; clone size: many; CDR3 DNA: TGTGCCAGCAGCTTACTAGCGGGAGGTTCAGATACGCAGTATTTT; CDR3 protein: CASSLLAGGSDTQYF
V gene: TRBV6-5; D gene: NA; J gene: TRBJ2-7; clone size: many; CDR3 DNA: TGTGCCAGCAGTTTCCGGGGTAGCTCCTACGAGCAGTACTTC; CDR3 protein: CASSFRGSSYEQYF
V gene: TRBV20-1; D gene: TRBD2; J gene: TRBJ2-1; clone size: many; CDR3 DNA: TGCAGTGCTAATAGCGGGACCTACAATGAGCAGTTCTTC; CDR3 protein: CSANSGTYNEQFF
V gene: TRBV6-1; D gene: NA; J gene: TRBJ2-7; clone size: NA; CDR3 DNA: TGTGCCAGCAGTAAACAAGACAGAACGATGCAGTACTTC; CDR3 protein: CASSKQDRTMQYF
V gene: TRBV11-3; D gene: NA; J gene: TRBJ2-7; clone size: NA; CDR3 DNA: TGTGCCAGCAGCTCAATGACGGACGAGCAGTACTTC; CDR3 protein: CASSSMTDEQYF
V gene: TRBV6-2/TRBV6-3; D gene: TRBD2; J gene: TRBJ2-7; clone size: medium-sized; CDR3 DNA: TGTGCCAGCAGTAAGCTAGCGGGAAGGGACGAGCAGTACTTC; CDR3 protein: CASSKLAGRDEQYF
V gene: TRBV29-1; D gene: NA; J gene: TRBJ1-1; clone size: many; CDR3 DNA: TGCAGCGTTGAAGAGGGGGGTTGGACTGAAGCTTTCTTT; CDR3 protein: CSVEEGGWTEAFF
V gene: TRBV20-1; D gene: TRBD1; J gene: TRBJ2-7; clone size: NA; CDR3 DNA: TGCAGTGCTATCCCTCTGACAGGGGCCTTCTACGAGCAGTACTTC; CDR3 protein: CSAIPLTGAFYEQYF
V gene: TRBV28; D gene: TRBD1; J gene: TRBJ2-1; clone size: many; CDR3 DNA: TGTGCCAGCCCAGGGGGCCTCAAAGGGCAGTTCTTC; CDR3 protein: CASPGGLKGQFF
V gene: TRBV25-1; D gene: NA; J gene: TRBJ1-3; clone size: many; CDR3 DNA: TGTGCCAGCAGTGGGTCCCCGGGGAACACCATATATTTT; CDR3 protein: CASSGSPGNTIYF
V gene: TRBV11-2; D gene: NA; J gene: TRBJ1-5; clone size: NA; CDR3 DNA: TGTGCCAGCAGCTTAGGAGGGAACAATCAGCCCCAGCATTTT; CDR3 protein: CASSLGGNNQPQHF
V gene: TRBV7-2; D gene: NA; J gene: TRBJ2-1; clone size: NA; CDR3 DNA: TGTGCCAGCAGCCGAAGGGCTGGGTCCAGTGAGCAGTTCTTC; CDR3 protein: CASSRRAGSSEQFF
V gene: TRBV11-2; D gene: NA; J gene: TRBJ1-6; clone size: NA; CDR3 DNA: TGTGCCAGCAGCTTACGTCAGTCTTGGTCATCCCTCCACTTT; CDR3 protein: CASSLRQSWSSLHF